A single sample is the source of the 3 T cell receptor beta chains below, sequenced in a study of Ad26.COV2.S vaccination and SARS-CoV-2 variants. Noted treatment: about 20 received Ad26.COV2.S at low or high dose, single or two shots; roughly five received placebo; per-sample allocation not given. Each sample was drawn 63 days after the first injection (of vaccine or placebo). The protocol was immunoSEQ multiplex PCR, while the TCRdb copy is restricted to in-frame clones and leaves out a portion. The sample has just over 350,000 clones, about 85% seen once; the top ten hold 3% to 4%. The specimen comprised peripheral blood, sampled in a trial of Ad26.COV2.S vaccine versus placebo. The origin of the receptors is a person aged 18-60 years who received the Ad26.COV2.S COVID-19 vaccine or a placebo.

The chain combines TRBV19 with TRBJ2-7; 9 bases match TRBD2. The CDR3 has 16 residues. With V trimmed by 7 bases and J by 4 bases, 14 bases remained unmatched. The germline V gene has CDR1 LNHDA and CDR2 SQIVND (reference sequence). CDR3 sequence reads: CASTIPPREGSYEQYF. The CDR3 DNA reads as TGTGCCAGTACCATCCCTCCGCGGGAGGGATCATACGAGCAGTACTTC.

About this clone itself: This specimen includes other DNA sequences encoding the same CDR3. The chain couples TRBV6-5 to TRBJ1-5; the D is unclear. The CDR3 contains 15 residues. Germline CDR1 reads MNHEY; CDR2 reads SVGAGI. Trimming removed 0 bases at V and 6 bases at J, with 12 bases between. The CDR3 nucleotides read TGTGCCAGCAGTTACTCGAATCGGGGTGGTCAGCCCCAGCATTTT. Translating gives CASSYSNRGGQPQHF.

This clone was found a few times. V is TRBV18 and J is TRBJ1-5; D unresolved. V lost 5 bases, J lost 3 bases, and 8 bases lay in between. Germline values: CDR1 KGHSH, CDR2 LQKENI. This CDR3 is built from 13 residues. DNA of the CDR3: TGTGCCAGCTCAGTGGGATACAATCAGCCCCAGCATTTT. This codes for CASSVGYNQPQHF.